These 14 T cell receptor beta chains originate from one sample sequenced in a study of T cells in women clearing cervical HPV infection. Sequencing used immunoSEQ multiplex PCR; TCRdb keeps in-frame clones, though not all of them. This sample contains tens of thousands of clones. The sample consisted of blood buffy coat. These receptor sequences come from a woman between 18 and 70 years old with a cervical HPV16 infection that either progressed to CIN3+ or cleared (not recorded which).

In the case of this clone: Read sequence stops 3 residues before the CDR3 end, and the germline J gene provides the missing end. The chain links TRBV6-1 to TRBJ2-3; 7 bases match TRBD1. V was pared by 3 bases and J by 4 bases, with 7 bases of the junction left unmatched. CDR3 length equals 15 residues. CDR1 is MNHNS and CDR2 is SASEGT in the germline V gene. This chain's CDR3 is CASSEKGAEADTQYF. The CDR3 DNA, read in part, is TGTGCCAGCAGTGAGAAGGGGGCGGAGGCAGATACG.

CDR3 loop: CSAGGSPEASYSYEQYF. The sequenced part of the CDR3 DNA is TGCAGTGCCGGGGGATCCCCGGAGGCCTCTTACTCCTACGAG. This chain links TRBV20-1 with TRBJ2-7; possibly TRBD2 for D (6 bases). The CDR3 end is not reached by the read, which stops 3 residues before it; the germline J gene fills it in. Trimming stripped 6 bases from V and 0 bases from J, with 24 bases between. Germline values: CDR1 DFQATT, CDR2 SNEGSKA (reference sequence). This CDR3 is built from 17 residues.

About this clone: The CDR3 is cut off 3 residues early in the read; its end comes from the germline J gene. J is TRBJ1-2 and V is TRBV30, with 10 bases identical to TRBD1. CDR1 and CDR2 from the germline V gene are GTSNPN and SVGIG (reference sequence). Unmatched junction bases numbered 9, after V lost 3 bases and J lost 5 bases. The CDR3 totals 15 residues. Partial CDR3 DNA: TGTGCCTGGAGGCCAAAGACAGGGGGCCTTTATGGC. Protein sequence: CAWRPKTGGLYG. The full-length CDR3 reads as CAWRPKTGGLYGYTF.

On this clone: The read stops 3 residues short of the end of the CDR3; the missing end is completed from the germline J gene. V and J are TRBV7-6 and TRBJ2-5; 8 bases agree with TRBD2. V was clipped by 1 base and J by 2 bases; unmatched bases: 3. In germline, CDR1 is SGHVS, CDR2 FNYEAQ. This CDR3 spans 15 amino acids. Partial CDR3 DNA: TGTGCCAGCAGCTTAGTACTAGCGGCACAAGAGACC. Translation: CASSLVLAAQET. The full CDR3 protein reads CASSLVLAAQETQYF.

In the case of this clone: The read stops 3 residues short of the end of the CDR3; the missing end is completed from the germline J gene. The chain carries TRBV19 and TRBJ1-4; perhaps TRBD1 as D (6 bases). V lost 7 bases and J 5 bases, leaving 17 bases between the germline ends. Germline V CDR1 and CDR2: LNHDA, SQIVND (reference sequence). The CDR3 contains 15 residues. The sequenced CDR3 bases are TGTGCCAGTAACGAGGGCAGGGGATCGAATGAAAAA. It yields the protein CASNEGRGSNEK. The full CDR3 protein is CASNEGRGSNEKLFF.

As for this clone: The sequenced fragment ends 3 residues before the CDR3 boundary, so the rest is inferred from the germline J gene. V and J are TRBV20-1 and TRBJ1-4; no definite D call. V lost 1 base and J lost 8, with 11 bases in between. There are 13 residues in the CDR3. Germline assignment: CDR1 DFQATT and CDR2 SNEGSKA (reference sequence). CDR3 region: CSARVANGEKLFF. The sequenced CDR3 bases are TGCAGTGCTAGAGTAGCGAACGGCGAAAAA.

In the case of this clone: The sequence runs out 3 residues before the end of the CDR3; the remainder is reconstructed from the germline J gene. The chain recombines TRBV6-1 with TRBJ1-2; D remains unclear. The CDR3 is 14 residues long. Germline V gene lookup returns CDR1 MNHNS and CDR2 SASEGT. The DNA read from the CDR3 is TGTGCCAGCAGTGAAATCCCACAGCTTAGGAGC. As protein: CASSEIPQLRS. The full CDR3 protein is CASSEIPQLRSYTF.

A word on this clone: The read gets to within 3 residues of the CDR3 end, and the germline J gene fills in the rest. The chain is built from TRBV4-1 and TRBJ2-3; 8 bases line up with TRBD2. The junction had 4 bases not matched to a gene; V was cut back by 0 bases and J by 2 bases. CDR1 and CDR2 (germline): MGHRA, YSYEKL. The CDR3 runs 16 residues. Incomplete CDR3 DNA: TGCGCCAGCAGCCAAGAGTCGGGGGGGTTCACAGATACG. Protein sequence: CASSQESGGFTDT. The whole CDR3 is CASSQESGGFTDTQYF.

Comments on this clone: The missing CDR3 end, 3 residues past where the read stops, is filled in from the germline J gene. This chain joins TRBV14 and TRBJ2-2; 7 bases agree with TRBD1. This CDR3 comprises 16 residues. Germline CDR1 reads SGHDN; CDR2 reads FVKESK. With V trimmed by 4 bases and J by 0 bases, 5 bases remained unmatched. The sequenced CDR3 bases are TGTGCCAGCAGCCGACAGGGAACTCCGAACACCGGGGAG. Amino acids: CASSRQGTPNTGE. The CDR3, in full, reads CASSRQGTPNTGELFF.

With respect to this clone: The read ends 3 residues early relative to the CDR3; the germline J gene fills the gap. The rearrangement links TRBV6-1 to TRBJ1-2, with 7 positions matching TRBD1. J was trimmed by 3 bases and V by 3 bases; bases with no gene match: 7. CDR1 is MNHNS and CDR2 is SASEGT in the germline V gene. CDR3 length: 15 amino acids. CDR3 region: CASSDPGGTDYGYTF. The part of the CDR3 DNA that was read is TGTGCCAGCAGTGACCCAGGGGGAACGGACTATGGC.

Concerning this clone: The read ends 3 residues shy of where the CDR3 ends; the end is completed using the germline J gene. The chain employs TRBV9 and TRBJ2-6, with D perhaps matching TRBD2 (5 bases). Germline V gives CDR1 SGDLS, CDR2 YYNGEE. The CDR3 is 15 amino acids. V was shortened by 1 base and J by 1 base, with 6 bases between the two germline ends. The CDR3 bases that were read are TGTGCCAGCAGCGTACGGGGATCTGGGGCCAACGTC. Amino acids: CASSVRGSGANV. The complete CDR3 sequence is CASSVRGSGANVLTF.

Note on this clone: The read ends 3 residues early relative to the CDR3; the germline J gene fills the gap. The chain has TRBV30 and TRBJ1-6, with D unclear. The length of the CDR3 is 13 residues. Trimming took off 2 bases at V and 10 bases at J, with 12 bases between the two ends. Germline loops: CDR1 GTSNPN, CDR2 SVGIG (reference sequence). CDR3 sequence reads: CAWSLEERSPLHF. Partial CDR3 DNA: TGTGCCTGGAGTCTAGAAGAAAGGTCACCC. Supplemented by reference TRBV30 and TRBJ1-6, the full variable domain reads SQTIHQWPATLVQPVGSPLSLECTVEGTSNPNLYWYRQAAGRGLQLLFYSVGIGQISSEVPQNLSASRPQDRQFILSSKKLLLSDSGFYLCAWSLEERSPLHFGNGTRLTVT.

A word on this clone: The read ends 3 residues early relative to the CDR3; the germline J gene fills the gap. This chain uses TRBV28 with TRBJ1-2; the D gene is possibly TRBD1 (6 bases). This CDR3 is 13 amino acids long. Trimming took 5 bases from V and 3 from J, leaving 10 bases between them. CDR1 and CDR2 (germline): MDHEN, SYDVKM. The CDR3 DNA, read in part, is TGTGCCAGCAGTCGGGGGGCGGACTATGGC. Translating gives CASSRGADYG. The CDR3 reads in full as CASSRGADYGYTF.

About this clone itself: The read gets to within 3 residues of the CDR3 end, and the germline J gene fills in the rest. The V gene is TRBV5-1, the J gene TRBJ2-7, with D hard to call. Germline CDR1 and CDR2: SGHRS and YFSETQ. The CDR3 runs to 13 residues. Between the trimmed V and J ends, which lost 3 bases and 5 bases, there was a span of 12 bases. This chain's CDR3 is CASSYPPEDEQYF. The covered CDR3 bases are TGCGCCAGCAGCTATCCGCCAGAAGACGAG.